This TCR beta chain was found in a study of blood T cell repertoires in COVID-19. The wider study: PBMCs, B-cell-depleted T cells, or T cells were the source of the cDNA or gDNA that made up the material.

Using immunoSEQ multiplex PCR, the repertoire was profiled, and TCRdb retains in-frame clones only, with some absent. The table has approximately 260,000 clones, approximately 86% seen once; the top ten hold 3.6%. Sequenced: peripheral blood. This TCR was sampled from a young man with active or convalescent COVID-19.

CDR3 residues: CASSYSGRDEKLFF. CDR3 coding DNA: TGTGCCAGCAGTTACTCGGGCCGAGATGAAAAACTGTTTTTT. The chain has TRBV6-5 and TRBJ1-4, with D uncertain. From germline, CDR1 is MNHEY and CDR2 SVGAGI. The CDR3 covers 14 residues. Trimming pared 0 bases from V and 6 bases from J, leaving 8 bases between.